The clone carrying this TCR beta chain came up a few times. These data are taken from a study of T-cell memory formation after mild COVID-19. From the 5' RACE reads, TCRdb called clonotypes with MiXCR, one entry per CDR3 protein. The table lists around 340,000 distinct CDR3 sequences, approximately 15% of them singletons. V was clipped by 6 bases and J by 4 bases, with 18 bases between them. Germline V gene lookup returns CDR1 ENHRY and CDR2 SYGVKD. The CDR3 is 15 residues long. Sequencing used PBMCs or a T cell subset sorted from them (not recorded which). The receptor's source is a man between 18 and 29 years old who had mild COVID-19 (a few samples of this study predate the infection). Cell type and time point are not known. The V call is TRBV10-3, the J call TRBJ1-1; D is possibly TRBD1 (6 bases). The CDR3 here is CAIRDLNRDGTEAFF. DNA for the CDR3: TGTGCCATCAGGGACCTTAACAGGGATGGCACTGAAGCTTTCTTT.